This T cell receptor beta chain comes out of a study of identical twins. Healthy Caucasians made up all donors. TCRdb recomputed calls from the 5' RACE reads with MiXCR, one row per CDR3 protein. The sample shows about 890,000 distinct CDR3 sequences, roughly an eighth of them seen only once. This sample also appeared in a second study, on yellow fever vaccine responses in identical twins.

The TCR comes from a woman younger than 35 in good health. Sequenced: PBMCs.

The CDR3 nucleotides are TGTGCCAGCAGCGTATCGGAAGGGGACTCTCCGGGCAAAAACATTCAGTACTTC. Translated: CASSVSEGDSPGKNIQYF. The chain combines TRBV9 with TRBJ2-4, with a tentative D call TRBD2 (6 bases). V was clipped by 1 base and J by 3 bases, with 20 bases between them. The CDR3 runs 18 residues. The germline V gene encodes CDR1 SGDLS and CDR2 YYNGEE.